A single sample is the source of the 20 T cell receptor beta chains below, sequenced in a study of blood T cell repertoires in COVID-19. The assay was immunoSEQ multiplex PCR, and TCRdb's table has in-frame clones only and misses some. The sample gives roughly 180,000 clones, about four fifths of which show up once; roughly 11% is in the top ten. The specimen sequenced was peripheral blood. The receptors were gathered from a woman aged 40 to 49 with COVID-19, enrolled during active disease.

The V call is TRBV4-1, the J call TRBJ1-4; 9 nucleotides align to TRBD1. Germline V gives CDR1 MGHRA, CDR2 YSYEKL. J was trimmed by 10 bases and V by 5 bases; bases with no gene match: 17. The CDR3 has 17 residues. The CDR3: CASSASGGQGGSGKLFF. Here the CDR3 DNA reads TGCGCCAGCAGCGCAAGTGGGGGACAGGGAGGTTCTGGAAAACTGTTTTTT.

The genes are TRBV19 and TRBJ2-6; a weak D match, TRBD2 (6 bases). This CDR3 is 15 amino acids long. The V gene lost 11 bases and the J gene lost 0 bases, with 14 bases spanning the gap. Germline CDR1 LNHDA, CDR2 SQIVND (reference sequence). CDR3 in amino acids: CAAGGEHSGANVLTF. The CDR3 DNA is TGTGCCGCCGGAGGGGAACACTCTGGGGCCAACGTCCTGACTTTC.

V usage is TRBV27 and J usage is TRBJ2-7, with D perhaps TRBD2 (6 bases). The V and J ends lost 4 bases and 3 bases respectively, with 16 bases between them. Germline V CDR1 and CDR2: MNHEY, SMNVEV (reference sequence). This CDR3 has 15 amino acids. CDR3 protein: CASSSIAAGDYEQYF. The DNA for the CDR3 is TGTGCCAGCAGTTCTATAGCGGCAGGCGACTACGAGCAGTACTTC.

V gene TRBV27 combines with J gene TRBJ2-7; 8 bases are shared with TRBD2. The V and J ends lost 5 bases and 4 bases, in that order; junction bases with no gene match: 4. The CDR3 is 13 amino acids. In germline, CDR1 is MNHEY, CDR2 SMNVEV (reference sequence). The CDR3 loop is CASSPREGYEQYV. CDR3 sequence (DNA): TGTGCCAGCAGTCCCCGGGAGGGGTACGAGCAGTACGTC.

The chain combines TRBV6-2 or TRBV6-3 with TRBJ2-3, with 7 bases lining up with TRBD1. The V segment lost 2 bases and the J segment 1 base; nucleotides outside the gene matches: 3. The CDR3 spans 15 residues. The germline gives CDR1 MNHEY, CDR2 SVGEGT. The CDR3, as DNA: TGTGCCAGCAGTTACAGGGGGCGAGGCACAGATACGCAGTATTTT. Its translation is CASSYRGRGTDTQYF.

This clone was recorded once. V usage is TRBV15 and J usage is TRBJ2-2; 8 nucleotides agree with TRBD2. V shed 1 base, J shed 6 bases, and the junction held 13 bases outside the gene matches. Germline V lookup: CDR1 LNHNV, CDR2 YYDKDF (reference sequence). This CDR3 has 18 residues. Here the CDR3 DNA reads TGTGCCACCAGCAGAGGTTGGGGGGCGGGAGGAGGGGCCGGGGAGCTGTTTTTT. It is translated as CATSRGWGAGGGAGELFF.

The gene calls are TRBV6-5 and TRBJ2-5; the match to TRBD1 covers 10 bases. J gave up 2 bases and V 7 bases, and 7 bases lay outside the gene matches. CDR3 length equals 15 residues. In germline, CDR1 is MNHEY, CDR2 SVGAGI. As DNA, the CDR3 is TGTGCCAGCAATCCGGGGGACAGGGGACAAGAGACCCAGTACTTC. Amino acids: CASNPGDRGQETQYF.

There are a few counts of this clone. The chain carries TRBV3-1 (or the pseudogene TRBV3-2) and TRBJ1-4; 9 bases line up with TRBD1. Germline-derived CDR1 and CDR2 are LGHDT and YNNKEL (reference sequence). V was clipped by 0 bases and J by 7 bases; unmatched bases: 6. The length of the CDR3 is 16 residues. CDR3 sequence: CASSQDWGQGSEKLFF. CDR3 sequence (DNA): TGTGCCAGCAGCCAAGATTGGGGACAGGGCAGTGAAAAACTGTTTTTT.

The chain couples TRBV3-1 (or the pseudogene TRBV3-2) to TRBJ2-1; no reliable D call. Per the germline V gene, CDR1 is LGHDT and CDR2 is YNNKEL (reference sequence). V was pared by 0 bases and J by 2 bases, with 5 bases between. The CDR3 is made up of 14 amino acids. Written as DNA, the CDR3 is TGTGCCAGCAGCCAAGACAGGACCTACAATGAGCAGTTCTTC. It codes for CASSQDRTYNEQFF.

The chain combines TRBV6-5 with TRBJ1-6, with 7 nucleotides matching TRBD1. CDR1 is MNHEY, CDR2 SVGAGI, per germline. V shed 5 bases and J 8 bases; nucleotides not matched to a gene: 9. The CDR3 totals 15 residues. In DNA form, the CDR3 reads TGTGCCAGCAGTCGCCGACAGGGAGAGGATTCACCCCTCCACTTT. Its protein product is CASSRRQGEDSPLHF.

This chain connects TRBV5-8 to TRBJ2-5; 8 bases map to TRBD1. Germline V gives CDR1 SGHTS, CDR2 YDEGEE. This CDR3 spans 16 amino acids. With 4 bases clipped from V and 1 base from J, the junction kept 9 bases outside the gene matches. CDR3 in DNA: TGTGCCAGCAGCCGCGGACAGGGTTGGGCCCAAGAGACCCAGTACTTC. Translating it yields CASSRGQGWAQETQYF.

V and J are TRBV11-3 and TRBJ2-7; TRBD2 agrees at 7 bases. CDR1 is SGHNT, CDR2 YENEEA, per germline. Trimming cost V 5 bases and J 0 bases; bases outside gene matches: 7. The CDR3 covers 15 residues. The CDR3 is CASSLPAGSSYEQYV. The CDR3 DNA reads as TGTGCCAGCAGCCTTCCAGCGGGAAGCTCCTACGAGCAGTACGTC.

As concerns this clone: At the DNA level, this CDR3 is encoded by other sequences in the same sample as well. The CDR3 is CSAGTGVEAFF. The CDR3, as DNA: TGCAGTGCAGGGACAGGGGTTGAAGCTTTCTTT. J is TRBJ1-1 and V is TRBV20-1; 10 positions agree with TRBD1. CDR3 length equals 11 residues. Germline V gives CDR1 DFQATT, CDR2 SNEGSKA (reference sequence). V shed 6 bases, J shed 7 bases, and the junction held 2 bases outside the gene matches.

The chain joins TRBV19 to TRBJ2-1, with D possibly matching TRBD2 (5 bases). Germline lookup yields CDR1 LNHDA and CDR2 SQIVND (reference sequence). The V gene lost 3 bases and the J gene lost 7 bases, with 16 bases spanning the gap. The CDR3 runs 15 residues. Here the CDR3 reads CASSIVRPGLNEQFF. The CDR3 DNA reads TGTGCCAGTAGTATTGTCCGTCCGGGGTTGAATGAGCAGTTCTTC.

The chain recombines TRBV7-9 with TRBJ2-5, with D hard to call. This CDR3 is 15 amino acids long. In germline, CDR1 is SEHNR, CDR2 FQNEAQ (reference sequence). V dropped 1 base and J dropped 7 bases, with 16 bases sitting between them. CDR3 amino acids: CASSLDPISYGTQYF. In nucleotides, the CDR3 is TGTGCCAGCAGCTTAGACCCCATAAGTTACGGGACCCAGTACTTC.

This chain links TRBV2 with TRBJ1-1; 10 bases are shared with TRBD1. With 7 bases clipped from V and 5 bases from J, the junction kept 16 bases outside the gene matches. The germline gives CDR1 SNHLY, CDR2 FYNNEI. This CDR3 spans 17 amino acids. CDR3 sequence (DNA): TGTGCCAGCAATAGAGGGGGACAGGGGAAGGGAGGGACTGAAGCTTTCTTT. Translated, it gives CASNRGGQGKGGTEAFF.

The chain is built from TRBV7-8 and TRBJ2-1, with 8 bases fitting TRBD2. The junction had 10 bases not matched to a gene; V was cut back by 5 bases and J by 4 bases. There are 16 residues in the CDR3. The V gene's germline CDR1 is SGHVS and CDR2 FQNEAQ. The CDR3 reads CASSMALAVGYNEQFF. CDR3 in DNA: TGTGCCAGCAGCATGGCACTAGCGGTTGGGTACAATGAGCAGTTCTTC.

The chain is built from TRBV6-5 and TRBJ1-1; 8 positions match TRBD1. Germline V gene data show CDR1 as MNHEY and CDR2 as SVGAGI. CDR3 length: 14 amino acids. The V gene end was trimmed by 0 bases and the J gene end by 10 bases; junction bases not matched to a gene: 7. The chain's CDR3 is CASSYSNDRGSAFF. In nucleotides, the CDR3 is TGTGCCAGCAGTTACTCGAATGACAGGGGTTCAGCTTTCTTT.

V gene TRBV7-8 combines with J gene TRBJ1-3, with D tentatively TRBD1 (6 bases). CDR3 length: 15 amino acids. V was cut by 8 bases and J by 0 bases, with 14 bases left in between. CDR1 is SGHVS, CDR2 FQNEAQ, per germline. CDR3 sequence (DNA): TGTGCCAGCGGAACTCAGGGGCGCTCTGGAAACACCATATATTTT. This translates into CASGTQGRSGNTIYF.

The chain employs TRBV30 and TRBJ1-5; D call uncertain. CDR1 and CDR2 (germline): GTSNPN, SVGIG (reference sequence). The CDR3 contains 16 residues. The ends were cut back, 2 bases at V and 4 bases at J, with 18 bases in the middle. This CDR3 reads CAWSPEGWVTNQPQHF. The CDR3 coding sequence is TGTGCCTGGAGTCCCGAGGGTTGGGTAACTAATCAGCCCCAGCATTTT.